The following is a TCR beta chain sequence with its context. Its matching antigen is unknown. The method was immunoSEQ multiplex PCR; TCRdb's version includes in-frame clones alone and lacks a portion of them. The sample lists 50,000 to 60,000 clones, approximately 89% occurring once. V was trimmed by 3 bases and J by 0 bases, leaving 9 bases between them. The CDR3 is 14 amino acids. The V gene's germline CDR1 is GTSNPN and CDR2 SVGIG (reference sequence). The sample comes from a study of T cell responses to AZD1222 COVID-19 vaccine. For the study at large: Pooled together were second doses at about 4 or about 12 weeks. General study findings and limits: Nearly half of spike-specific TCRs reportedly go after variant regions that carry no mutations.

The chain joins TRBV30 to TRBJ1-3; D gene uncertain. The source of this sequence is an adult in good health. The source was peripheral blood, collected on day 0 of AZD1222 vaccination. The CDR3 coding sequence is TGTGCCTGGAGCCCCGGGGTCTCTGGAAACACCATATATTTT. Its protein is CAWSPGVSGNTIYF. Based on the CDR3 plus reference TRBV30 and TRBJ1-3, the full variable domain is SQTIHQWPATLVQPVGSPLSLECTVEGTSNPNLYWYRQAAGRGLQLLFYSVGIGQISSEVPQNLSASRPQDRQFILSSKKLLLSDSGFYLCAWSPGVSGNTIYFGEGSWLTVV.